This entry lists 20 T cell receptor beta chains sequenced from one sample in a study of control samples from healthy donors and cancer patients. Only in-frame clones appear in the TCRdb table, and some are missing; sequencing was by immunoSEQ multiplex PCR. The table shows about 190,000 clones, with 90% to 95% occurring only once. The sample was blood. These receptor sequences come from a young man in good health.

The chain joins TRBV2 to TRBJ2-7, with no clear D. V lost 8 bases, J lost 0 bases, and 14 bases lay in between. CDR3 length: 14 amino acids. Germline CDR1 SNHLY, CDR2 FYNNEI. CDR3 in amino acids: CASGWRKSSYEQYF. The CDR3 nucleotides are TGTGCCAGCGGATGGCGGAAAAGCTCCTACGAGCAGTACTTC. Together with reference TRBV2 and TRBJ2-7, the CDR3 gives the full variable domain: EPEVTQTPSHQVTQMGQEVILRCVPISNHLYFYWYRQILGQKVEFLVSFYNNEISEKSEIFDDQFSVERPDGSNFTLKIRSTKLEDSAMYFCASGWRKSSYEQYFGPGTRLTVT.

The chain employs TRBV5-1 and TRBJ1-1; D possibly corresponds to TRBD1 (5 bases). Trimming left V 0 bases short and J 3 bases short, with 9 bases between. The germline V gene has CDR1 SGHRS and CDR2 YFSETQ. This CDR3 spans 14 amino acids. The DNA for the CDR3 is TGCGCCAGCAGCTTGGGAGTACAGGACACTGAAGCTTTCTTT. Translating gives CASSLGVQDTEAFF.

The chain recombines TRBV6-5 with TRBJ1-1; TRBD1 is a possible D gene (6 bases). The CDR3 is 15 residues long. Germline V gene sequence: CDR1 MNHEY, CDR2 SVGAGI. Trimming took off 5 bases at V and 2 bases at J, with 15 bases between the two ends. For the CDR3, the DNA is TGTGCCAGCAGTCGGAGGCAGGGGTCCAACACTGAAGCTTTCTTT. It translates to CASSRRQGSNTEAFF.

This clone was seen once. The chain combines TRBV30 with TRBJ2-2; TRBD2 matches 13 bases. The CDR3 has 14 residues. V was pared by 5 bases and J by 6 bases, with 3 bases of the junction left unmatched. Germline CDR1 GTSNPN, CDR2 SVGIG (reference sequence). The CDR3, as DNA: TGTGCCTGGGGACTAGCGGGAGCCCCCGGGGAGCTGTTTTTT. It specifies CAWGLAGAPGELFF.

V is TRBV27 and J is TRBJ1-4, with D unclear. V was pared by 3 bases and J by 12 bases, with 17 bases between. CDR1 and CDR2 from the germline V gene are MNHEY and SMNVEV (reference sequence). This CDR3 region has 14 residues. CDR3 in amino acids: CASSFQAGPWELFF. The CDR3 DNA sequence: TGTGCCAGCAGTTTTCAGGCAGGACCATGGGAACTGTTTTTT.

The DNA of the CDR3 is TGTGCCAGCAGTGAAGCGCTGGGAAGGCGGCCCTCTGGGGCCAACGTCCTGACTTTC. Translating gives CASSEALGRRPSGANVLTF. The chain employs TRBV6-1 and TRBJ2-6; D is unclear. V shed 0 bases and J shed 0 bases, with 15 bases lying between them. CDR3 length: 19 amino acids. The germline gives CDR1 MNHNS, CDR2 SASEGT.

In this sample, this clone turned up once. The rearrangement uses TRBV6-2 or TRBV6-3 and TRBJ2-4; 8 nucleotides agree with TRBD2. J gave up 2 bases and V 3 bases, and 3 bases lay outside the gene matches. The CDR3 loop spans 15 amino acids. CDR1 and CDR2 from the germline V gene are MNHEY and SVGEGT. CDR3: CASSYRGGTKNIQYF. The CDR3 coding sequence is TGTGCCAGCAGTTATCGGGGGGGTACCAAAAACATTCAGTACTTC.

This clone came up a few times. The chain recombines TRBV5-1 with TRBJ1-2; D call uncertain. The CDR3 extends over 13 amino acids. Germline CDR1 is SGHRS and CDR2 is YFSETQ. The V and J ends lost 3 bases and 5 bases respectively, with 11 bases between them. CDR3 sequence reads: CASSSDGDYGYTF. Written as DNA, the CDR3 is TGCGCCAGCAGCTCGGACGGCGATTATGGCTACACCTTC. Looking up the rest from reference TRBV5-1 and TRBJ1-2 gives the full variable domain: KAGVTQTPRYLIKTRGQQVTLSCSPISGHRSVSWYQQTPGQGLQFLFEYFSETQRNKGNFPGRFSGRQFSNSRSEMNVSTLELGDSALYLCASSSDGDYGYTFGSGTRLTVV.

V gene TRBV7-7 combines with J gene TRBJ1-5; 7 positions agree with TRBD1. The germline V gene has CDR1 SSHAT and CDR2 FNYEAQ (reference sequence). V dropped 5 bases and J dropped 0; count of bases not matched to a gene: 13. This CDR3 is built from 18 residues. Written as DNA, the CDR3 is TGTGCCAGCAGCAAGTCGGACAGGCCGCGCTTTAGCAATCAGCCCCAGCATTTT. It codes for CASSKSDRPRFSNQPQHF.

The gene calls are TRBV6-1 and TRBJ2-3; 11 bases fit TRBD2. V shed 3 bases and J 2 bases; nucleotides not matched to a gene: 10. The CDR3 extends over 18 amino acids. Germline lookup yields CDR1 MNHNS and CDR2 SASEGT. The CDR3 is CASSEGTSGGWYTDTQYF. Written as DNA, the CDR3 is TGTGCCAGCAGTGAGGGAACTAGCGGGGGCTGGTACACAGATACGCAGTATTTT.

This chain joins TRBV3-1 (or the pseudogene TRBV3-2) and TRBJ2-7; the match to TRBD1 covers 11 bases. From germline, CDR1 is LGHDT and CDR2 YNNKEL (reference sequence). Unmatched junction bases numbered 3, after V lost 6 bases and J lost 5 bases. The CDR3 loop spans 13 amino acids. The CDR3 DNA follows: TGTGCCAGCAGTCGGACAGGGGGCCACGAGCAGTACTTC. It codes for CASSRTGGHEQYF.

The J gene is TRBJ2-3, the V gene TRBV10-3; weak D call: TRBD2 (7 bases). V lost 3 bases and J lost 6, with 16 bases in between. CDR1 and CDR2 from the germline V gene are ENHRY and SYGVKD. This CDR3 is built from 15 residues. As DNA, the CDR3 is TGTGCCATCAGTGACGGGGGCGGGGGACTCGATACGCAGTATTTT. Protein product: CAISDGGGGLDTQYF.

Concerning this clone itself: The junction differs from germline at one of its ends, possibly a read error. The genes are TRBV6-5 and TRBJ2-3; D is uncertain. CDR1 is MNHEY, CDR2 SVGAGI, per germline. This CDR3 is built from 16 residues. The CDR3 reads CASSYRVTPSKDTQYF. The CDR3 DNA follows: TGTGCCAGCAGTTATAGGGTCACCCCCAGCAAAGATACGCAGTATTTT.

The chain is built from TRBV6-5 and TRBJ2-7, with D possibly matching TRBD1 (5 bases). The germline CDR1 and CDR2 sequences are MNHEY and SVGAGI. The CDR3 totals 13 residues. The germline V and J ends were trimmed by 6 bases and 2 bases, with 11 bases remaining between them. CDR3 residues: CASRLGATYEQYF. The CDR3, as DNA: TGTGCCAGCAGGCTAGGGGCCACCTACGAGCAGTACTTC.

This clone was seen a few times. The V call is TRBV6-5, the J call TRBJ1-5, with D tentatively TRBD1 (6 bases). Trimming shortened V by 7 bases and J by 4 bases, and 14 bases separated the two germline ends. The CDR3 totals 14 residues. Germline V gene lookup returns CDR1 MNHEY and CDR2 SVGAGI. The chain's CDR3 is CASTVGGRNQPQHF. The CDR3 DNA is TGTGCCAGCACTGTCGGGGGGCGGAATCAGCCCCAGCATTTT.

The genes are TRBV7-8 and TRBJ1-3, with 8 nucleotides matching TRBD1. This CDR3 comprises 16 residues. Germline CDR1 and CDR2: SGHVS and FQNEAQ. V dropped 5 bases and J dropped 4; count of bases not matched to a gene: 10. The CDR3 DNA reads TGTGCCAGCAGCCCCTCCCCGACAGGGGCCGGAAACACCATATATTTT. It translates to CASSPSPTGAGNTIYF.

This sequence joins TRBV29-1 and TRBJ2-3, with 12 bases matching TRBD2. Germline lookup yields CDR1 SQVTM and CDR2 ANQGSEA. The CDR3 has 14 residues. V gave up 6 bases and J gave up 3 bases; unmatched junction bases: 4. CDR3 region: CSVMTSGGTDTQYF. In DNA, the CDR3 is TGCAGCGTGATGACTAGCGGGGGAACAGATACGCAGTATTTT.

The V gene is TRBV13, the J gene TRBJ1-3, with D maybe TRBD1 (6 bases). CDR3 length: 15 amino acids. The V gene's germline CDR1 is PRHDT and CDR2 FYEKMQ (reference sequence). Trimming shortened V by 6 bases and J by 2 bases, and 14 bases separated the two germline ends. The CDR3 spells CASSSDRRPGNTIYF. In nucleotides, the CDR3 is TGTGCCAGCAGTTCTGACAGGCGACCTGGAAACACCATATATTTT.

The CDR3 DNA follows: TGTGCCAGCAGTTTAGGACAGGCGATCGGCTACACCTTC. It specifies CASSLGQAIGYTF. This sequence joins TRBV12-3 or TRBV12-4 and TRBJ1-2, with D possibly matching TRBD1 (6 bases). The V gene lost 1 base and the J gene lost 8 bases, with 11 bases spanning the gap. This CDR3 has 13 residues.

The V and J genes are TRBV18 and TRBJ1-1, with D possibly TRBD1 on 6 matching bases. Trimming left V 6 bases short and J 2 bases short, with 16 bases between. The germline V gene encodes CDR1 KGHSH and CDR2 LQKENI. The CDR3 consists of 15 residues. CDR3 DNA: TGTGCCAGCTCGCCTTATAAACAGGGTAACACTGAAGCTTTCTTT. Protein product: CASSPYKQGNTEAFF.